This T cell receptor (beta chain) was profiled in a study of technical replicates of blood from a handful of donors. Libraries were prepared by immunoSEQ multiplex PCR; TCRdb keeps only in-frame clonotypes and omits some of them. Here the sample spans over 60,000 clones, roughly 93% being singletons. The ends lost 5 bases at V and 1 base at J; junction bases unmatched: 4. The germline gives CDR1 SGHNT, CDR2 YENEEA. The CDR3 is 14 amino acids. Sequenced material: T cells isolated from PBMCs. This receptor was taken from a human donor in good health. V and J are TRBV11-3 and TRBJ2-7; the match to TRBD1 covers 8 bases. This CDR3 is CASSPGGGSYEQYF. CDR3 bases: TGTGCCAGCAGCCCAGGGGGCGGTTCCTACGAGCAGTACTTC.